A single sample is the source of the 27 T cell receptor beta chains below, sequenced in a study of human T cells and chemical hapten exposure. Noted time point: patch test 2, 6 weeks after DPC sensitization. The treatment here: therapeutic diphenylcyclopropenone sensitization with weekly scalp DPC. TCRdb passed the RACE reads through MiXCR, listing each CDR3 protein once. This table has about 140,000 distinct CDR3 sequences, about 12% appearing once. This sample comprised whole blood, obtained in connection with sensitization to the hapten diphenylcyclopropenone (DPC). The receptors were gathered from a woman aged 45-65 years with alopecia areata. Some clones in this sample may be carry-over from other donors' samples.

This clonotype was seen only a few times. The gene calls are TRBV10-3 and TRBJ2-5; D might be TRBD1 or TRBD2, each matching 5 bases. The V gene lost 9 bases and the J gene lost 5 bases, with 16 bases spanning the gap. Germline V gene data show CDR1 as ENHRY and CDR2 as SYGVKD. There are 13 residues in the CDR3. CDR3 nucleotide sequence: TGTGCCATACGGGCAGGGCCGGGGGAGACCCAGTACTTC. It encodes CAIRAGPGETQYF.

This clonotype was counted only a few times. This chain uses TRBV3-1 with TRBJ2-1; 8 nucleotides align to TRBD2. The V and J ends lost 1 base and 0 bases, in that order; junction bases with no gene match: 5. CDR1 and CDR2 from the germline V gene are LGHDT and YNNKEL (reference sequence). CDR3 size: 17 residues. This CDR3 reads CASSQVVSGDSYNEQFF. The DNA of the CDR3 is TGTGCCAGCAGCCAAGTAGTTAGCGGGGACTCCTACAATGAGCAGTTCTTC.

This clonotype was recorded a few times. The V gene is TRBV28, the J gene TRBJ2-7; D call uncertain. Germline V lookup: CDR1 MDHEN, CDR2 SYDVKM. CDR3 length equals 13 residues. The ends were cut back, 3 bases at V and 2 bases at J, with 8 bases in the middle. CDR3 DNA sequence: TGTGCCAGCAGTTTCTCGATCCCCTACGAGCAGTACTTC. Protein sequence: CASSFSIPYEQYF.

This clonotype showed up many times. This rearrangement joins TRBV4-2 to TRBJ1-3, with a weak D call TRBD1 (6 bases). The CDR3 runs to 16 residues. Germline V lookup: CDR1 LGHNA, CDR2 YNFKEQ. With 3 bases removed from V and 0 bases from J, the gap between germline ends came to 12 bases. CDR3 bases: TGTGCCAGCAGCCACACTACAGGGAGCTCTGGAAACACCATATATTTT. It yields the protein CASSHTTGSSGNTIYF.

The sample holds many counts of this clonotype. The chain employs TRBV28 and TRBJ2-7; TRBD1 aligns across 9 bases. From germline, CDR1 is MDHEN and CDR2 SYDVKM. The J segment lost 3 bases and the V segment lost 5 bases, leaving 2 bases of the junction unmatched. CDR3 length: 13 amino acids. The CDR3 DNA is TGTGCCAGCAGTGGGGGACAGGGCTACGAGCAGTACTTC. Translating it yields CASSGGQGYEQYF. Filled out from reference TRBV28 and TRBJ2-7, the complete variable domain reads DVKVTQSSRYLVKRTGEKVFLECVQDMDHENMFWYRQDPGLGLRLIYFSYDVKMKEKGDIPEGYSVSREKKERFSLILESASTNQTSMYLCASSGGQGYEQYFGPGTRLTVT.

The chain employs TRBV3-1 and TRBJ2-1, with D tentatively TRBD2 (6 bases). This CDR3 region has 15 residues. In germline, CDR1 is LGHDT, CDR2 YNNKEL (reference sequence). V was clipped by 4 bases and J by 0 bases, with 10 bases between them. As DNA, the CDR3 is TGTGCCAGCAGCCGTAGCGGAGGCTCCTACAATGAGCAGTTCTTC. Its translation: CASSRSGGSYNEQFF.

The V and J genes are TRBV27 and TRBJ1-1; a possible D gene is TRBD1 (6 bases). This CDR3 is built from 15 residues. V was clipped by 3 bases and J by 1 base, with 12 bases between them. CDR1 is MNHEY, CDR2 SMNVEV, per germline (reference sequence). The CDR3 spells CASSLIDRRNTEAFF. The DNA of the CDR3 is TGTGCCAGCAGTTTGATAGACAGGAGGAACACTGAAGCTTTCTTT.

This clonotype showed up just a few times. This rearrangement joins TRBV28 to TRBJ2-7; weak D call: TRBD1 (5 bases). The CDR3 covers 12 residues. CDR1 MDHEN and CDR2 SYDVKM come from the germline V gene. V gave up 6 bases and J gave up 2 bases, with 8 bases separating them. CDR3 nucleotides: TGTGCCAGCAGGTCAGGGACCTACGAGCAGTACTTC. Encoded protein: CASRSGTYEQYF. Supplemented by reference TRBV28 and TRBJ2-7, the full variable domain reads DVKVTQSSRYLVKRTGEKVFLECVQDMDHENMFWYRQDPGLGLRLIYFSYDVKMKEKGDIPEGYSVSREKKERFSLILESASTNQTSMYLCASRSGTYEQYFGPGTRLTVT.

This clonotype turned up a few times. Written as DNA, the CDR3 is TGTGCCAGCAGTTTGCCCAGGGGGACCTACAATGAGCAGTTCTTC. Its translation: CASSLPRGTYNEQFF. This chain joins TRBV28 and TRBJ2-1, with 7 bases matching TRBD1. There are 15 residues in the CDR3. Looked up from germline, CDR1 is MDHEN and CDR2 is SYDVKM. V lost 3 bases, J lost 2 bases, and 4 bases stayed unmatched.

This clonotype was found a few times. The chain couples TRBV6-2 or TRBV6-3 to TRBJ1-5; unclear D gene. CDR1 is MNHEY and CDR2 is SVGEGT in the germline V gene. V dropped 7 bases and J dropped 4 bases, with 8 bases sitting between them. The CDR3 has 12 amino acids. CDR3 sequence (DNA): TGTGCCAGCACGGACCGTAATCAGCCCCAGCATTTT. It codes for CASTDRNQPQHF.

There are a few counts of this clonotype. The gene calls are TRBV7-2 and TRBJ1-5, with 11 bases lining up with TRBD1. The CDR3 consists of 16 residues. The germline CDR1 and CDR2 sequences are SGHTA and FQGNSA. J lost 7 bases, V lost 5 bases, and 10 bases had no gene match. The CDR3 protein is CASSVGGQGAWQPQHF. CDR3 sequence (DNA): TGTGCCAGCAGCGTGGGAGGACAGGGGGCATGGCAGCCCCAGCATTTT.

V usage is TRBV24-1 and J usage is TRBJ2-1; 10 bases line up with TRBD2. The germline CDR1 and CDR2 sequences are KGHDR and SFDVKD. The CDR3 is 14 amino acids. After removal of 11 bases from V and 5 bases from J, the junction contained 8 bases not matched to a gene. In DNA form, the CDR3 reads TGTGCCATCGCCCCTAGCGGGGGACACAATGAGCAGTTCTTC. Its translation: CAIAPSGGHNEQFF.

The chain has TRBV14 and TRBJ2-5; no definite D call. Germline CDR1 and CDR2: SGHDN and FVKESK. CDR3 length: 13 amino acids. V lost 4 bases to trimming and J lost 5 bases, with 11 bases between them. CDR3 coding DNA: TGTGCCAGCAGCCGGGGATGGCTGGAGACCCAGTACTTC. Translating it yields CASSRGWLETQYF.

This clonotype has ten or more counts. The genes are TRBV6-2 or TRBV6-3 and TRBJ2-2; 7 bases line up with TRBD2. From germline, CDR1 is MNHEY and CDR2 SVGEGT. The CDR3 runs to 16 residues. The V gene end was trimmed by 6 bases and the J gene end by 2 bases; junction bases not matched to a gene: 9. CDR3 residues: CASSLPLAVNTGELFF. CDR3 DNA sequence: TGTGCCAGCAGCCTCCCCCTAGCGGTCAACACCGGGGAGCTGTTTTTT.

In its sample, this clonotype was seen many times. J is TRBJ2-3 and V is TRBV7-8, with D perhaps matching TRBD1 or TRBD2 (5 bases each). This CDR3 comprises 15 residues. V shed 3 bases and J shed 1 base, with 11 bases lying between them. Germline V gene data show CDR1 as SGHVS and CDR2 as FQNEAQ. CDR3 loop: CASSFREQGTDTQYF. CDR3 DNA: TGTGCCAGCAGCTTCCGGGAACAGGGCACAGATACGCAGTATTTT.

Concerning this clonotype itself: This clone may be a read error of a much larger clone one base away. CDR3 sequence reads: CASSLLGSSYNEQFF. The CDR3 region has the DNA TGTGCCAGCAGCTTACTCGGGAGCTCCTACAATGAGCAGTTCTTC. The V call is TRBV7-2, the J call TRBJ2-1; the D gene is possibly TRBD2 (6 bases). Germline V lookup: CDR1 SGHTA, CDR2 FQGNSA. CDR3 length: 15 residues. The V end was cut by 2 bases, the J end by 0 bases, with 8 bases between.

In this sample, this clonotype turned up a few times. The J gene is TRBJ2-2, the V gene TRBV7-2; D may be TRBD1 or TRBD2 (5 bases each). CDR3 length equals 13 residues. The germline CDR1 and CDR2 sequences are SGHTA and FQGNSA. V was cut by 5 bases and J by 9 bases, with 13 bases left in between. CDR3 nucleotide sequence: TGTGCCAGCAGCACGGGGCCAGTTAGGGAGCTGTTTTTT. Its protein product is CASSTGPVRELFF.

In its sample, this clonotype was seen many times. The chain employs TRBV18 and TRBJ1-1; TRBD1 aligns across 8 bases. The CDR3 has 15 amino acids. V trimming: 3 bases; J trimming: 4 bases; junction bases outside the gene matches: 7. The germline V gene has CDR1 KGHSH and CDR2 LQKENI. The CDR3 is CASSPGQGGGTEAFF. In nucleotides, the CDR3 is TGTGCCAGCTCACCCGGACAGGGCGGAGGCACTGAAGCTTTCTTT. Looking up the rest from reference TRBV18 and TRBJ1-1 gives the full variable domain: NAGVMQNPRHLVRRRGQEARLRCSPMKGHSHVYWYRQLPEEGLKFMVYLQKENIIDESGMPKERFSAEFPKEGPSILRIQQVVRGDSAAYFCASSPGQGGGTEAFFGQGTRLTVV.

The sample holds many counts of this clonotype. The rearrangement uses TRBV5-5 and TRBJ1-2; TRBD1 matches 10 bases. The CDR3 has 14 residues. Germline V gene sequence: CDR1 SGHKS, CDR2 YYEKEE (reference sequence). Trimming took 3 bases from V and 5 from J; bases not matched to a gene: 4. The CDR3 region is CASSSGTGEYGYTF. DNA of the CDR3: TGTGCCAGCAGCTCCGGGACAGGGGAATATGGCTACACCTTC.

In this sample, this clonotype turned up many times. CDR3 sequence (DNA): TGCAGTGCTAGAGATAGGAGTCAGGTCTATGGCTACACCTTC. It specifies CSARDRSQVYGYTF. The chain joins TRBV20-1 to TRBJ1-2; D is unclear. Germline V gene sequence: CDR1 DFQATT, CDR2 SNEGSKA (reference sequence). V was clipped by 0 bases and J by 4 bases, with 12 bases between them. CDR3 length equals 14 residues.

Ten or more counts support this clonotype. The chain recombines TRBV19 with TRBJ1-2, with 8 bases aligning to TRBD1. Trimming cost V 5 bases and J 4 bases; bases outside gene matches: 3. Germline loops: CDR1 LNHDA, CDR2 SQIVND (reference sequence). CDR3 length: 13 residues. CDR3 in amino acids: CASSVQGAYGYTF. CDR3 nucleotide sequence: TGTGCCAGTAGTGTCCAGGGGGCCTATGGCTACACCTTC.

This clonotype ranks as medium-sized. The V gene is TRBV7-2, the J gene TRBJ1-4; D ambiguous. This CDR3 is 13 amino acids long. In germline, CDR1 is SGHTA, CDR2 FQGNSA. V shed 5 bases and J shed 8 bases, with 12 bases lying between them. The CDR3, as DNA: TGTGCCAGCAGCAGGAAAGGGCGGGAAAAACTGTTTTTT. Translated, it gives CASSRKGREKLFF.

The V and J genes are TRBV25-1 and TRBJ2-3; 7 bases line up with TRBD2. The CDR3 spans 11 residues. CDR1 and CDR2 from the germline V gene are MGHDK and SYGVNS. The CDR3 region is CAGGSYDTQYF. CDR3 bases: TGTGCGGGGGGGAGCTACGATACGCAGTATTTT.

In this sample, this clonotype turned up many times. The chain combines TRBV12-3 or TRBV12-4 with TRBJ2-2, with 7 nucleotides matching TRBD1. CDR3 length: 15 amino acids. With V trimmed by 6 bases and J by 1 base, 5 bases remained unmatched. The CDR3 loop reads CASSLRQGNTGELFF. CDR3 DNA sequence: TGTGCCAGCAGCCTTCGACAGGGGAACACCGGGGAGCTGTTTTTT.

This clonotype has a count of ten or more. V usage is TRBV7-9 and J usage is TRBJ2-5; D not certain. Germline lookup yields CDR1 SEHNR and CDR2 FQNEAQ (reference sequence). The ends were cut back, 4 bases at V and 4 bases at J, with 4 bases in the middle. The CDR3 contains 11 residues. The DNA for the CDR3 is TGTGCCAGCAGCTCCGGAGAGACCCAGTACTTC. Amino acids: CASSSGETQYF.

The rearrangement joins TRBV20-1 to TRBJ2-3, with 8 bases that match TRBD1. Looked up from germline, CDR1 is DFQATT and CDR2 is SNEGSKA (reference sequence). The CDR3 loop spans 17 amino acids. Trimming removed 6 bases from V and 2 bases from J; junction bases left unmatched: 16. CDR3: CSAPQARTGTHTDTQYF. Written as DNA, the CDR3 is TGCAGTGCCCCACAAGCTAGGACAGGGACCCACACAGATACGCAGTATTTT.

In nucleotides, the CDR3 is TGCAGCGTTACTAGCGGGAGTGTTTCTGCAGATACGCAGTATTTT. Translation gives CSVTSGSVSADTQYF. The chain employs TRBV29-1 and TRBJ2-3; 11 bases map to TRBD2. Looked up from germline, CDR1 is SQVTM and CDR2 is ANQGSEA. The CDR3 contains 15 residues. J lost 4 bases, V lost 5 bases, and 8 bases had no gene match.